This TCR beta chain was sequenced in a study of beta chain features in type 1 diabetes. Isolated RNA was reverse transcribed in full, so expressed TCRB transcripts were sequenced. TCRdb's copy holds only in-frame clones and misses some; the assay was immunoSEQ multiplex PCR. The sample includes roughly 450,000 clones, 9.5% to 12% of them seen just once. CDR3 length: 14 residues. CDR1 MGHRA and CDR2 YSYEKL come from the germline V gene. The germline V and J ends were trimmed by 0 bases and 7 bases, with 12 bases remaining between them. This rearrangement joins TRBV4-1 to TRBJ1-1; D remains unclear. Sequenced: naive CD4+ T cells from blood. The clonotype originates from a woman between 18 and 29 years old in good health. CDR3 residues: CASSQDPRVVEAFF. CDR3 nucleotides: TGCGCCAGCAGCCAAGATCCAAGGGTTGTTGAAGCTTTCTTT.